These 21 T cell receptor beta chains came from one sample sequenced in a study of identical twins. One entry per CDR3 protein results from TCRdb running MiXCR on the 5' RACE reads. The sample holds 1,800,000 or so distinct CDR3 sequences, about 30% seen once. The sample was cord blood. These receptors all come from a newborn girl in good health.

Ten or more counts support this clonotype. CDR3 DNA: TGCAGTGCTAGAGATGCGGTTTACGAGCAGTACTTC. The encoded protein is CSARDAVYEQYF. The chain has TRBV20-1 and TRBJ2-7; no clear D gene. The CDR3 covers 12 residues. Germline CDR1 reads DFQATT; CDR2 reads SNEGSKA (reference sequence). V was clipped by 0 bases and J by 4 bases, with 7 bases between them.

The chain links TRBV7-9 to TRBJ2-3; D may be TRBD1 (6 bases). Germline V gene lookup returns CDR1 SEHNR and CDR2 FQNEAQ (reference sequence). This CDR3 has 17 amino acids. V gave up 3 bases and J gave up 4 bases, with 20 bases separating them. The CDR3 loop reads CASSFRFVREGADTQYF. In nucleotides, the CDR3 is TGTGCCAGCAGCTTTCGCTTTGTTAGAGAGGGGGCAGATACGCAGTATTTT.

This rearrangement joins TRBV10-3 to TRBJ2-3; 10 bases align to TRBD2. Trimming took 10 bases from V and 2 from J; bases not matched to a gene: 9. CDR1 is ENHRY and CDR2 is SYGVKD in the germline V gene. The CDR3 length is 15 residues. As DNA, the CDR3 is TGTGCCACCACTATCCTAGCGGGAGACACAGATACGCAGTATTTT. Its translation is CATTILAGDTDTQYF.

This clonotype has only a few counts. This chain connects TRBV7-8 to TRBJ1-4, with D hard to call. The CDR3 is made up of 14 amino acids. V gave up 3 bases and J gave up 3 bases, with 8 bases separating them. Looked up from germline, CDR1 is SGHVS and CDR2 is FQNEAQ. This CDR3 reads CASSLYMSNEKLFF. CDR3 sequence (DNA): TGTGCCAGCAGCTTGTATATGTCTAATGAAAAACTGTTTTTT.

This clonotype occurred a few times. DNA of the CDR3: TGCAGCGTTGTGAGGTTCGAGTACAATGAGCAGTACTTC. This sequence encodes CSVVRFEYNEQYF. The rearrangement links TRBV29-1 to TRBJ2-1; D remains unclear. TRBJ2-7 matches the DNA end more closely, so the J call is doubtful. This CDR3 comprises 13 residues. CDR1 is SQVTM and CDR2 is ANQGSEA in the germline V gene.

This clonotype showed up many times. V usage is TRBV29-1 and J usage is TRBJ1-6, with D unresolved. CDR1 and CDR2 (germline): SQVTM, ANQGSEA. Between the trimmed V and J ends, which lost 4 bases and 5 bases, there was a span of 12 bases. This CDR3 is built from 14 residues. The CDR3 loop is CSVARGVDNSPLHF. As DNA, the CDR3 is TGCAGCGTTGCGCGGGGAGTGGATAATTCACCCCTCCACTTT. The variable domain in full, completed from reference TRBV29-1 and TRBJ1-6, reads SAVISQKPSRDICQRGTSLTIQCQVDSQVTMMFWYRQQPGQSLTLIATANQGSEATYESGFVIDKFPISRPNLTFSTLTVSNMSPEDSSIYLCSVARGVDNSPLHFGNGTRLTVT.

The chain links TRBV30 to TRBJ2-5; D remains unclear. Germline V gene data show CDR1 as GTSNPN and CDR2 as SVGIG (reference sequence). Trimming removed 1 base at V and 5 bases at J, with 8 bases between. The CDR3 is 12 residues long. This CDR3 is CAWSDLWETQYF. The CDR3, as DNA: TGTGCCTGGAGTGATTTGTGGGAGACCCAGTACTTC. The full variable domain, rest sourced from reference TRBV30 and TRBJ2-5, is SQTIHQWPATLVQPVGSPLSLECTVEGTSNPNLYWYRQAAGRGLQLLFYSVGIGQISSEVPQNLSASRPQDRQFILSSKKLLLSDSGFYLCAWSDLWETQYFGPGTRLLVL.

The J gene is TRBJ2-1, the V gene TRBV7-2; TRBD2 matches 11 bases. Trimming took 5 bases from V and 3 from J; bases not matched to a gene: 6. CDR3 size: 16 residues. Germline assignment: CDR1 SGHTA and CDR2 FQGNSA. CDR3 loop: CASSGFTSGSYNEQFF. As DNA, the CDR3 is TGTGCCAGCAGCGGATTCACTAGCGGGAGCTACAATGAGCAGTTCTTC.

This chain's CDR3 is CSVIRFSRYEQYF. CDR3 nucleotides: TGCAGTGTCATACGATTTTCACGCTACGAGCAGTACTTC. V and J are TRBV20-1 and TRBJ2-7; unclear D gene. The V and J ends lost 7 bases and 3 bases respectively, with 16 bases between them. This CDR3 has 13 amino acids. From germline, CDR1 is DFQATT and CDR2 SNEGSKA (reference sequence).

The V and J genes are TRBV12-3 or TRBV12-4 and TRBJ1-4; TRBD1 agrees at 9 bases. The CDR3 is made up of 13 amino acids. The junction had 6 bases not matched to a gene; V was cut back by 5 bases and J by 11 bases. The CDR3 DNA sequence: TGTGCCAGCAGTACCGGGACAGGGTATAAACTGTTTTTT. Residues: CASSTGTGYKLFF.

This clonotype has more than one count but fewer than ten. The chain joins TRBV6-8 to TRBJ2-7; 14 nucleotides line up with TRBD2. Germline trimming cut 4 bases from V and 1 base from J; bases unmatched to any gene: 21. CDR1 is MNHGY and CDR2 is SAAAGT in the germline V gene. CDR3 size: 22 residues. CDR3 nucleotides: TGTGCCAGCAGTTGGCAGGGACCCACTAGGGGACTAGCGGGAGAACGGTCCTACGAGCAGTACTTC. Amino acids: CASSWQGPTRGLAGERSYEQYF.

The V call is TRBV10-3, the J call TRBJ2-5; D remains unclear. The V gene lost 11 bases and the J gene lost 0 bases, with 16 bases spanning the gap. CDR1 and CDR2 (germline): ENHRY, SYGVKD. The CDR3 loop spans 14 amino acids. The CDR3 is CASPVESYQETQYF. CDR3 in DNA: TGTGCCTCCCCGGTTGAAAGCTACCAAGAGACCCAGTACTTC.

This chain uses TRBV5-1 with TRBJ2-3; D might be TRBD1 (6 bases). The CDR3 totals 14 residues. V gave up 10 bases and J gave up 6 bases, with 21 bases separating them. Germline values: CDR1 SGHRS, CDR2 YFSETQ. CDR3 DNA sequence: TGCGCCGCTCGCCGGGACACAAGTTTCGATACGCAGTATTTT. Residues: CAARRDTSFDTQYF.

The table lists this clonotype with a count of one. The chain employs TRBV5-1 and TRBJ1-6; D is uncertain. This CDR3 comprises 13 residues. Germline CDR1 SGHRS, CDR2 YFSETQ. Trimming removed 0 bases at V and 8 bases at J, with 6 bases between. The CDR3 loop is CASSLGQDSPLHF. CDR3 DNA sequence: TGCGCCAGCAGCTTGGGGCAGGATTCACCCCTCCACTTT.

The J gene is TRBJ1-2, the V gene TRBV2; D is uncertain. The CDR3 sequence is 15 residues long. Germline assignment: CDR1 SNHLY and CDR2 FYNNEI. V was pared by 2 bases and J by 1 base, with 11 bases between. Here the CDR3 DNA reads TGTGCCAGCAGTGAAAGAGGTTCCCTTAACTATGGCTACACCTTC. Amino acids: CASSERGSLNYGYTF. The full variable domain, completed using reference TRBV2 and TRBJ1-2, is EPEVTQTPSHQVTQMGQEVILRCVPISNHLYFYWYRQILGQKVEFLVSFYNNEISEKSEIFDDQFSVERPDGSNFTLKIRSTKLEDSAMYFCASSERGSLNYGYTFGSGTRLTVV.

This clonotype showed up just once. The chain employs TRBV4-1 and TRBJ1-3, with 7 bases identical to TRBD1. V shed 4 bases and J 3 bases; nucleotides not matched to a gene: 9. Germline assignment: CDR1 MGHRA and CDR2 YSYEKL. The CDR3 is made up of 16 amino acids. CDR3 loop: CASSPILGTVGNTIYF. CDR3 bases: TGCGCCAGCAGCCCTATCTTGGGGACAGTTGGAAACACCATATATTTT.

This clonotype turned up a few times. The chain is built from TRBV21-1 and TRBJ1-1; the listed D gene, TRBD1, was not tested against the DNA. TRBV21-1 is termed a pseudogene. This CDR3 contains 14 residues. CDR3 nucleotide sequence: TGTGCCAGCAGCACTAGACAGGGGAACACTGAAGCTTTCTTT. Its protein is CASSTRQGNTEAFF.

This clonotype came up many times. The V and J genes are TRBV10-3 and TRBJ2-3, with 7 bases identical to TRBD1. The J segment lost 0 bases and the V segment lost 8 bases, leaving 5 bases of the junction unmatched. The length of the CDR3 is 14 residues. Germline loops: CDR1 ENHRY, CDR2 SYGVKD. In DNA form, the CDR3 reads TGTGCCATCGACCGACAGGGAAGCACAGATACGCAGTATTTT. It yields the protein CAIDRQGSTDTQYF.

The rearrangement links TRBV13 to TRBJ2-2; D may be TRBD2 (5 bases). This CDR3 has 16 amino acids. The V end lost 3 bases, the J end lost 4 bases, and 15 bases lay between the germline ends. CDR1 and CDR2 from the germline V gene are PRHDT and FYEKMQ (reference sequence). The CDR3 region has the DNA TGTGCCAGCAGCTTCCTAGCTAGGACCCTCACCGGGGAGCTGTTTTTT. Residues: CASSFLARTLTGELFF.

On this clonotype itself: A single base separates this from a much larger clone, so it may be a read error. This chain connects TRBV20-1 to TRBJ2-1; 9 nucleotides line up with TRBD2. The better agreement between TRBJ2-7 and the DNA end casts doubt on the J call. The CDR3 loop spans 13 amino acids. Germline lookup yields CDR1 DFQATT and CDR2 SNEGSKA (reference sequence). Here the CDR3 reads CSAIAGAYNEQYF. The CDR3 DNA reads as TGCAGTGCTATAGCGGGAGCCTACAATGAGCAGTACTTC.

The chain combines TRBV18 with TRBJ2-5; D gene ambiguous. Per the germline V gene, CDR1 is KGHSH and CDR2 is LQKENI. Deletions cut 6 bases from V and 2 bases from J, with 10 bases between. There are 13 residues in the CDR3. This chain's CDR3 is CASSPPAQETQYF. The CDR3 nucleotides are TGTGCCAGCTCCCCCCCCGCTCAAGAGACCCAGTACTTC.